This is a list of T cell receptor beta chains from one sample in a study of Graves' ophthalmopathy and Graves' hyperthyroidism. TCRdb reanalysed the multiplex PCR reads using MiXCR and keeps one entry per CDR3 protein. The sample includes 580,000 or so distinct CDR3 sequences, less than 40% of them seen just once. The specimen sequenced was peripheral blood or thyroid tissue (not recorded which). Every receptor here comes from an adult man with Graves' hyperthyroidism. Each CDR3 is given with its conserved first and last residue. A D gene is named only where the DNA matches it firmly. Rows may omit the clone size; those that give it use once, few, many or a size class.

>TRBV11-3|TRBJ2-5|-|TRBD2
CASTGGSGKETQYF
TGTGCCAGCACGGGGGGGTCAGGAAAAGAGACCCAGTACTTC
>TRBV6-1|TRBJ1-4|-|-
CASREVQGRREKLFF
TGTGCCAGCAGAGAAGTGCAGGGTCGGCGCGAAAAACTGTTTTTT
>TRBV24-1|TRBJ1-5|many|TRBD1
CATSQTGGAEQPQHF
TGTGCCACCAGCCAGACAGGGGGCGCGGAGCAGCCCCAGCATTTT
>TRBV12-3/TRBV12-4|TRBJ2-2|few|TRBD1
CASSPGTGNSGELFF
TGTGCCAGCAGTCCCGGGACAGGGAACTCCGGGGAGCTGTTTTTT
>TRBV4-1|TRBJ2-7|-|TRBD2
CASSPKKIGLAGGLPYEQYF
TGCGCCAGCAGCCCAAAAAAAATCGGGCTAGCGGGAGGCCTTCCCTACGAGCAGTACTTC
>TRBV30|TRBJ2-5|-|TRBD2
CAWSIPGGTETQYF
TGTGCCTGGAGTATCCCCGGGGGGACAGAGACCCAGTACTTC
>TRBV9|TRBJ1-3|-|TRBD1
CASSALTGVSSGNTIYF
TGTGCCAGCAGCGCTCTAACAGGGGTCTCCTCTGGAAACACCATATATTTT
>TRBV15|TRBJ1-5|-|-
CATSTGSAGQPQHF
TGTGCCACCAGCACAGGGAGCGCCGGGCAGCCCCAGCATTTT
>TRBV12-3/TRBV12-4|TRBJ1-5|-|-
CASSRDLQAQHF
TGTGCCAGCAGTCGAGACCTCCAGGCCCAGCATTTT
>TRBV24-1|TRBJ2-1|few|TRBD1
CASSDRGNEQFF
TGTGCCTCGTCGGACAGGGGCAATGAGCAGTTCTTC
>TRBV20-1|TRBJ1-3|many|-
CSATSGNTIYF
TGCAGTGCCACCTCTGGAAACACCATATATTTT
>TRBV7-8|TRBJ1-5|-|-
CASSSETLGYQPQHF
TGTGCCAGCAGTTCCGAGACACTAGGGTACCAGCCCCAGCATTTT
>TRBV29-1|TRBJ2-5|-|-
CSVEGSGTQYF
TGCAGCGTTGAAGGTAGCGGGACCCAGTACTTC
>TRBV7-2|TRBJ2-5|once|TRBD1
CASSLRATGSETQYF
TGTGCCAGCAGCCTCCGCGCGACAGGGTCAGAGACCCAGTACTTC
>TRBV10-1|TRBJ1-1|many|-
CASSESVGARTEAFF
TGCGCCAGCAGTGAGTCGGTGGGGGCTAGAACTGAAGCTTTCTTT
>TRBV3-1|TRBJ1-5|-|-
CASSSRQKNQPQHF
TGTGCCAGCAGCTCTAGACAGAAAAATCAGCCCCAGCATTTT
>TRBV2|TRBJ2-7|-|TRBD1
CASMVSTDRGTDEQYF
TGTGCCAGCATGGTTTCCACGGACAGGGGGACGGACGAGCAGTACTTC
>TRBV12-3/TRBV12-4|TRBJ1-2|many|-
CASGRAYGYTF
TGTGCCAGCGGGCGTGCCTATGGCTACACCTTC
>TRBV4-1|TRBJ1-1|few|-
CASSQDSAGLTEAFF
TGCGCCAGCAGCCAAGATTCTGCAGGGCTAACTGAAGCTTTCTTT
>TRBV2|TRBJ1-2|-|TRBD1
CASSGEQGAPIGGYTF
TGTGCCAGCAGTGGGGAACAGGGGGCCCCTATCGGTGGCTACACCTTC
>TRBV4-1|TRBJ2-7|many|TRBD1
CASSRRQGPYEQYF
TGCGCCAGCAGCCGCAGACAGGGTCCCTACGAGCAGTACTTC
>TRBV7-9|TRBJ1-1|-|TRBD1
CASTLQGANTEAFF
TGTGCCAGCACCTTACAGGGGGCAAACACTGAAGCTTTCTTT
>TRBV28|TRBJ2-7|many|-
CASSLRLREQYF
TGTGCCAGCAGTTTGCGGCTTCGGGAGCAGTACTTC
>TRBV7-2|TRBJ2-5|many|TRBD2
CASSLIRGGTQETQYF
TGTGCCAGCAGCTTAATCCGCGGGGGGACCCAAGAGACCCAGTACTTC
>TRBV10-3|TRBJ2-7|many|-
CAISEGGREQYF
TGTGCCATCAGCGAGGGGGGCAGGGAGCAGTACTTC
>TRBV9|TRBJ2-7|once|-
CASSQGRRNLSSYEQYF
TGTGCCAGCAGCCAAGGTAGGCGGAACCTCAGCTCCTACGAGCAGTACTTC
>TRBV5-5|TRBJ2-2|many|TRBD2
CASSFTTSGLHTGELFF
TGTGCCAGCAGCTTTACGACTAGCGGGTTACACACCGGGGAGCTGTTTTTT
>TRBV29-1|TRBJ2-1|few|-
CSVTQGMNEQFF
TGCAGCGTGACGCAGGGTATGAATGAGCAGTTCTTC
>TRBV12-5|TRBJ2-7|many|TRBD1
CASGPGQGNLDEQYF
TGTGCTAGTGGTCCCGGACAGGGTAATCTCGACGAGCAGTACTTC
>TRBV2|TRBJ1-1|many|-
CASSLSHREEAFF
TGTGCCAGCAGTTTATCCCACAGGGAAGAAGCTTTCTTT
>TRBV20-1|TRBJ2-7|-|TRBD2
CSARPIAGIYEQYF
TGCAGTGCTAGGCCGATAGCGGGAATCTACGAGCAGTACTTC
>TRBV12-3/TRBV12-4|TRBJ2-7|many|-
CASSLPGITYEQYF
TGTGCCAGCAGTTTGCCGGGGATAACCTACGAGCAGTACTTC
>TRBV13|TRBJ1-2|many|-
CASSPGQTFYGYTF
TGTGCCAGCAGCCCCGGACAGACCTTCTATGGCTACACCTTC
>TRBV28|TRBJ1-5|-|-
CASSLSGQPNQPRHF
TGTGCCAGCAGTTTATCCGGACAGCCTAATCAGCCCCGGCATTTT
>TRBV19|TRBJ2-7|-|TRBD1
CASRPTTGDRYYEQYF
TGTGCCAGTAGGCCCACGACAGGGGATAGATACTACGAGCAGTACTTC
>TRBV12-5|TRBJ1-2|-|-
CASVPGQKLNYGYTF
TGTGCTAGTGTCCCCGGACAGAAACTTAACTATGGCTACACCTTC
>TRBV19|TRBJ1-2|many|-
CASSIEQGTGYTF
TGTGCCAGTAGTATAGAACAGGGTACTGGCTACACCTTC
>TRBV7-3|TRBJ2-7|once|-
CASSLANRETYEQYF
TGTGCCAGCAGCTTAGCAAACAGGGAGACCTACGAGCAGTACTTC
>TRBV24-1|TRBJ2-1|-|-
CATSAQSSYNEQFF
TGTGCCACCAGTGCTCAAAGCTCCTACAATGAGCAGTTCTTC